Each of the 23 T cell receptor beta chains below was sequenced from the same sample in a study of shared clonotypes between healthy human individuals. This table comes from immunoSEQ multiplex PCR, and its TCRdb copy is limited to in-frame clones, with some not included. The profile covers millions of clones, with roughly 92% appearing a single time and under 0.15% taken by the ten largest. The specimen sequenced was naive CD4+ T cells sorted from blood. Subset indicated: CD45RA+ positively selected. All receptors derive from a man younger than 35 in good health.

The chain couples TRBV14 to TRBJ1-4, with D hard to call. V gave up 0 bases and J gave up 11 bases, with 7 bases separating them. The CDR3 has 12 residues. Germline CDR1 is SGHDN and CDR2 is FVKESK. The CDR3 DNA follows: TGTGCCAGCAGCCAAGATTTGGGGAAACTGTTTTTT. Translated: CASSQDLGKLFF.

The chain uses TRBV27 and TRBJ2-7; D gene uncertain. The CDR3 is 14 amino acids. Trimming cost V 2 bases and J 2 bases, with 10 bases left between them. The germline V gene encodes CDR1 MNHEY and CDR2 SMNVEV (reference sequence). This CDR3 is CASSLRGPPYEQYF. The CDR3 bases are TGTGCCAGCAGTTTACGCGGACCACCCTACGAGCAGTACTTC.

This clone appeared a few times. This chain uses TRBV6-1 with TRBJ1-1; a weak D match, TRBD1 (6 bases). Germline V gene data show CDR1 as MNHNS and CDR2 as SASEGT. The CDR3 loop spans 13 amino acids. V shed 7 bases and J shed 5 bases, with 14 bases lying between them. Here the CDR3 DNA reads TGTGCCAGCACTCGGACAGTCGGGACTGAAGCTTTCTTT. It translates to CASTRTVGTEAFF.

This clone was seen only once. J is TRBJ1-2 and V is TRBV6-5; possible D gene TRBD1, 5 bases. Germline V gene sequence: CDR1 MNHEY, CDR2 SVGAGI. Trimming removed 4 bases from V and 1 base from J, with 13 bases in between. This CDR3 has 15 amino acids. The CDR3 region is CASSLTVTDNYGYTF. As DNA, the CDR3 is TGTGCCAGCAGTTTGACAGTTACCGATAACTATGGCTACACCTTC.

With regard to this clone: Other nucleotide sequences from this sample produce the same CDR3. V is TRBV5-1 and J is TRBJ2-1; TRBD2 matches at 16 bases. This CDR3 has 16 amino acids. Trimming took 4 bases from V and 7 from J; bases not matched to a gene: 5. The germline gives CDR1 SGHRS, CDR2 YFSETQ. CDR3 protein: CASSPGLAGGPNEQFF. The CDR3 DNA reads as TGCGCCAGCAGCCCGGGACTAGCGGGGGGGCCGAATGAGCAGTTCTTC.

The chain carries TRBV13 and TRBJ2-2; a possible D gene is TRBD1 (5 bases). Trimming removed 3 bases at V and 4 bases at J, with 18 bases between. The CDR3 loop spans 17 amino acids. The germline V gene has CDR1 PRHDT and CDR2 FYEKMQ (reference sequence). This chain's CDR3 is CASSFFRQGRITGELFF. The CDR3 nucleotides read TGTGCCAGCAGCTTTTTTAGGCAGGGTAGGATCACCGGGGAGCTGTTTTTT. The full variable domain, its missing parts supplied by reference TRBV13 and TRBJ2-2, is AAGVIQSPRHLIKEKRETATLKCYPIPRHDTVYWYQQGPGQDPQFLISFYEKMQSDKGSIPDRFSAQQFSDYHSELNMSSLELGDSALYFCASSFFRQGRITGELFFGEGSRLTVL.

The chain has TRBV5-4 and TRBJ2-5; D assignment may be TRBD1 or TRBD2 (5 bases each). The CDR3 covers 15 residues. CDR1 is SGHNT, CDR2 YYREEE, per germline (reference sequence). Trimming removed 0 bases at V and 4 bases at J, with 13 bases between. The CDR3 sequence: CASSLAGTGVETQYF. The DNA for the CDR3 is TGTGCCAGCAGCTTGGCCGGGACGGGTGTAGAGACCCAGTACTTC.

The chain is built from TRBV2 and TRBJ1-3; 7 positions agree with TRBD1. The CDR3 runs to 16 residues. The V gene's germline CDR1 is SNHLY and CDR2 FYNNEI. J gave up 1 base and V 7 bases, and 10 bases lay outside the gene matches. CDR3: CASKGWQGVSGNTIYF. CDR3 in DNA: TGTGCCAGCAAGGGATGGCAGGGGGTATCTGGAAACACCATATATTTT. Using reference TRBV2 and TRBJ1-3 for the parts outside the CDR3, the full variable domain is EPEVTQTPSHQVTQMGQEVILRCVPISNHLYFYWYRQILGQKVEFLVSFYNNEISEKSEIFDDQFSVERPDGSNFTLKIRSTKLEDSAMYFCASKGWQGVSGNTIYFGEGSWLTVV.

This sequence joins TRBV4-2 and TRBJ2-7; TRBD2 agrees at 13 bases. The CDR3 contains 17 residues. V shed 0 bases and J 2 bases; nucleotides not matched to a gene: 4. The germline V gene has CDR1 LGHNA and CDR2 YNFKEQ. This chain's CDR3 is CASSQDPLAGGPYEQYF. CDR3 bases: TGTGCCAGCAGCCAAGACCCACTAGCGGGGGGGCCCTACGAGCAGTACTTC.

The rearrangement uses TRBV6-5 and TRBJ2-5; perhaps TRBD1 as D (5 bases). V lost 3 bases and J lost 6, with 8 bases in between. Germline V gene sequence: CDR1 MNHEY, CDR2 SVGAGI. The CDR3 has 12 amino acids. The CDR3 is CASSYQGKTQYF. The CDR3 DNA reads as TGTGCCAGCAGTTATCAGGGAAAGACCCAGTACTTC.

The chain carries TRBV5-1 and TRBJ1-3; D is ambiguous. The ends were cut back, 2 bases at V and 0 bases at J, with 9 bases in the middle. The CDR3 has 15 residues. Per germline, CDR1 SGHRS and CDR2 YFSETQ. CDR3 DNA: TGCGCCAGCAGCTTAAAGTGGGGCTCTGGAAACACCATATATTTT. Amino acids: CASSLKWGSGNTIYF.

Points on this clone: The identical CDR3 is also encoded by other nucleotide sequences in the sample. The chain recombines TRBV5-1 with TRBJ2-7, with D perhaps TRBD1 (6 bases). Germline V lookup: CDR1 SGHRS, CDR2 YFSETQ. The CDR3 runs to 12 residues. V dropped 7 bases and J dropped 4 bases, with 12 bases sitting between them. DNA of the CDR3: TGCGCCAGCTCAGAACAGGGTTACGAGCAGTACTTC. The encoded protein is CASSEQGYEQYF.

Here the CDR3 DNA reads TGTGCCAGCAGTAGTTGGGGTGACAGCTCTAACTATGGCTACACCTTC. Its translation is CASSSWGDSSNYGYTF. The chain is built from TRBV27 and TRBJ1-2, with a weak D call TRBD1 (5 bases). The CDR3 loop spans 16 amino acids. With 5 bases removed from V and 0 bases from J, the gap between germline ends came to 16 bases. Germline CDR1 MNHEY, CDR2 SMNVEV (reference sequence).

CDR3 sequence: CAWSVGSPISDTQYF. The CDR3, as DNA: TGTGCCTGGAGTGTGGGTAGCCCGATCTCAGATACGCAGTATTTT. The chain uses TRBV30 and TRBJ2-3; no definite D call. This CDR3 has 15 residues. CDR1 is GTSNPN and CDR2 is SVGIG in the germline V gene (reference sequence). V dropped 0 bases and J dropped 4 bases, with 14 bases sitting between them.

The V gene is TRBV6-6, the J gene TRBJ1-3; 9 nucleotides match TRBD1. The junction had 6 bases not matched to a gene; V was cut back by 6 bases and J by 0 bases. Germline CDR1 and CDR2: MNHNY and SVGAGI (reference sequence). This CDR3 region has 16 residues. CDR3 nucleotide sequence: TGTGCCAGCAGGCCACCGGGACAGGGCTCTGGAAACACCATATATTTT. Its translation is CASRPPGQGSGNTIYF.

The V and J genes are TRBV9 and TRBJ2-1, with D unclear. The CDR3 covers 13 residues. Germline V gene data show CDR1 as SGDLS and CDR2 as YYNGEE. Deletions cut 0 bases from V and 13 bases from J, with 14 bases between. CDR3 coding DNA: TGTGCCAGCAGCGTAGACGGCCTCCACCCCCAGTTCTTC. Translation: CASSVDGLHPQFF.

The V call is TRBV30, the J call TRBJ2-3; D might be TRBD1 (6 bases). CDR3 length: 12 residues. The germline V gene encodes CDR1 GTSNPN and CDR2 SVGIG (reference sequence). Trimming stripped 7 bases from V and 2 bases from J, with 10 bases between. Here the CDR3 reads CASGHNTDTQYF. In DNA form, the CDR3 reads TGTGCCTCGGGACATAACACAGATACGCAGTATTTT.

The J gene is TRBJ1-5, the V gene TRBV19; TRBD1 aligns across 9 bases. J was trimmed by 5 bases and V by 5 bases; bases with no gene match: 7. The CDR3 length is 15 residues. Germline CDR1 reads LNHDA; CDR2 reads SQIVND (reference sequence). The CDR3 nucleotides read TGTGCCAGTAGTGTAGGACAGGGGCTGGATCAGCCCCAGCATTTT. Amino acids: CASSVGQGLDQPQHF.

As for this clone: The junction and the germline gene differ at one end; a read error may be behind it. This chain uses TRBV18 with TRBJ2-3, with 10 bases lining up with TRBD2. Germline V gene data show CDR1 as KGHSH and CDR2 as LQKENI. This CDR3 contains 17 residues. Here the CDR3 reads CATSRPSGSVWGDTQYF. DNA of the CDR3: TGTGCCACCTCACGCCCTAGCGGGAGTGTCTGGGGAGATACGCAGTATTTT.

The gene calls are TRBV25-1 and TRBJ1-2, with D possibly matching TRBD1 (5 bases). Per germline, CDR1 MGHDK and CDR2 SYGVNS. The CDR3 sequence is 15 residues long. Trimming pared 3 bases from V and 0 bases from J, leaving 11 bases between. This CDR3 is CASSEGVTANYGYTF. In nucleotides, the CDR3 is TGTGCCAGCAGTGAGGGGGTTACAGCTAACTATGGCTACACCTTC.

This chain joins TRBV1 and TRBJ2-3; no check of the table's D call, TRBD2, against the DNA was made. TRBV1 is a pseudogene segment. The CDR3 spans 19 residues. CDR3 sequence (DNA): TGCACCAGCAGCCAAGATAGAGAACTAGCGGGGGGGCAAGACAATACGCAGTATTTT. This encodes CTSSQDRELAGGQDNTQYF.

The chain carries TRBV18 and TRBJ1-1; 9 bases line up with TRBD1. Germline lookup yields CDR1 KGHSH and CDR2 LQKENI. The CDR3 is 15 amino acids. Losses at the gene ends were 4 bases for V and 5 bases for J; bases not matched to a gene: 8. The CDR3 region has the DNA TGTGCCAGCTCACTTTCGACAGGGGGGCGGACTGAAGCTTTCTTT. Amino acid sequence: CASSLSTGGRTEAFF.

As DNA, the CDR3 is TGTGCCTGGAGTGTAGTCACCTACGAGCAGTACTTC. This sequence encodes CAWSVVTYEQYF. The genes are TRBV30 and TRBJ2-7, with no clear D. This CDR3 has 12 amino acids. Germline V gives CDR1 GTSNPN, CDR2 SVGIG (reference sequence). V shed 0 bases and J shed 2 bases, with 5 bases lying between them.